The 30 T cell receptor beta chains in this list originate from one sample, sequenced in a study of cytomegalovirus exposure and HLA in healthy donors. Both 60 Vbeta primers and 13 Jbeta primers went into the PCR. Some clones are missing from TCRdb's copy, which holds only in-frame ones; the method was immunoSEQ multiplex PCR. This table has about 160,000 clones, 55% to 80% appearing once. What was sequenced was PBMCs. The receptor set was obtained from a woman aged 60-70 years in good health and CMV-seropositive.

DNA of the CDR3: TGTGCCTGGAGTGTACCTAGCTACAATGAGCAGTTCTTC. It codes for CAWSVPSYNEQFF. This sequence joins TRBV30 and TRBJ2-1; D is undetermined. CDR1 and CDR2 (germline): GTSNPN, SVGIG (reference sequence). The CDR3 covers 13 residues. V was clipped by 0 bases and J by 3 bases, with 6 bases between them.

In this sample, this clone turned up a few times. The chain employs TRBV7-9 and TRBJ2-5; D not resolved. The V end lost 1 base, the J end lost 6 bases, and 6 bases lay between the germline ends. There are 12 residues in the CDR3. Germline-derived CDR1 and CDR2 are SEHNR and FQNEAQ (reference sequence). CDR3 in DNA: TGTGCCAGCAGCTTAGGGTACAAGACCCAGTACTTC. It yields the protein CASSLGYKTQYF.

The chain recombines TRBV6-1 with TRBJ1-2; 8 bases match TRBD1. The J segment lost 8 bases and the V segment lost 2 bases, leaving 7 bases of the junction unmatched. The CDR3 contains 14 residues. CDR1 is MNHNS, CDR2 SASEGT, per germline. This CDR3 is CASSEKRTGSGYTF. As DNA, the CDR3 is TGTGCCAGCAGTGAAAAAAGGACAGGGAGCGGCTACACCTTC.

This rearrangement joins TRBV7-7 to TRBJ2-3; D might be TRBD1 (7 bases). This CDR3 has 16 residues. Germline loops: CDR1 SSHAT, CDR2 FNYEAQ (reference sequence). Trimming stripped 5 bases from V and 3 bases from J, with 18 bases between. The CDR3 coding sequence is TGTGCCAGCAGCCTGGGGCAGGGGGGAGTGACAGATACGCAGTATTTT. This sequence encodes CASSLGQGGVTDTQYF.

The sample holds one count of this clone. The chain has TRBV28 and TRBJ1-1; D gene unclear. The germline V and J ends were trimmed by 5 bases and 0 bases, with 4 bases remaining between them. Germline V lookup: CDR1 MDHEN, CDR2 SYDVKM. The CDR3 spans 12 residues. The CDR3 spells CASSEVNTEAFF. In nucleotides, the CDR3 is TGTGCCAGCAGTGAGGTGAACACTGAAGCTTTCTTT.

The chain is built from TRBV29-1 and TRBJ2-1, with a tentative D call TRBD2 (5 bases). V lost 4 bases, J lost 10 bases, and 8 bases lay in between. CDR1 and CDR2 from the germline V gene are SQVTM and ANQGSEA. CDR3 size: 10 residues. The CDR3 here is CSVVRGEQFF. The CDR3 region has the DNA TGCAGCGTTGTACGCGGGGAGCAGTTCTTC.

This chain joins TRBV28 and TRBJ1-2; D gene ambiguous. The V end was cut by 4 bases, the J end by 3 bases, with 15 bases between. The CDR3 length is 15 residues. CDR1 is MDHEN and CDR2 is SYDVKM in the germline V gene. This CDR3 is CASSSSDWLDYGYTF. The CDR3 DNA follows: TGTGCCAGCAGTTCGTCCGACTGGTTGGACTATGGCTACACCTTC.

This chain uses TRBV29-1 with TRBJ2-2; no clear D gene. The CDR3 runs 13 residues. V was clipped by 5 bases and J by 1 base, with 8 bases between them. Looked up from germline, CDR1 is SQVTM and CDR2 is ANQGSEA. The CDR3 loop reads CSVPYENTGELFF. CDR3 nucleotide sequence: TGCAGCGTTCCCTATGAGAACACCGGGGAGCTGTTTTTT.

About this clone itself: One junction end disagrees with the germline gene, perhaps due to a read error. The sample holds other DNA sequences that translate to the same CDR3. The rearrangement joins TRBV10-3 to TRBJ2-7; TRBD1 matches at 9 bases. The CDR3 contains 13 residues. Per germline, CDR1 ENHRY and CDR2 SYGVKD. CDR3 sequence: CATYGQGIGEQYF. CDR3 DNA: TGTGCCACCTACGGACAGGGGATAGGCGAGCAATACTTC.

The J gene is TRBJ2-1, the V gene TRBV6-5, with 7 positions matching TRBD1. V was pared by 4 bases and J by 4 bases, with 1 base of the junction left unmatched. Germline V gene sequence: CDR1 MNHEY, CDR2 SVGAGI. The CDR3 is 13 amino acids. The CDR3 region is CASSWGQYNEQFF. DNA of the CDR3: TGTGCCAGCAGTTGGGGACAGTACAATGAGCAGTTCTTC.

The rearrangement uses TRBV4-3 and TRBJ2-1; 11 bases align to TRBD2. Trimming cost V 0 bases and J 7 bases; bases outside gene matches: 8. This CDR3 has 17 amino acids. In germline, CDR1 is LGHNA, CDR2 YSLEER. CDR3 sequence (DNA): TGCGCCAGCAGCCAAGATACGTGGCTAGCGGGAGGTAATGAGCAGTTCTTC. This gives the protein CASSQDTWLAGGNEQFF.

This clone came up a few times. The chain combines TRBV28 with TRBJ1-2; D not certain. CDR1 MDHEN and CDR2 SYDVKM come from the germline V gene. The V end lost 7 bases, the J end lost 4 bases, and 22 bases lay between the germline ends. This CDR3 has 16 residues. CDR3 in DNA: TGTGCCAGCACCCTTTCCGGGGTATACTTCTCCTATGGCTACACCTTC. Its protein product is CASTLSGVYFSYGYTF.

This CDR3 is CASSRMLAGGGYEQFF. The CDR3 DNA follows: TGCGCCAGCAGCCGCATGCTAGCGGGAGGAGGTTATGAGCAGTTCTTC. The chain recombines TRBV4-3 with TRBJ2-1, with 11 bases aligning to TRBD2. V lost 4 bases, J lost 8 bases, and 10 bases stayed unmatched. The CDR3 contains 16 residues. Germline CDR1 and CDR2: LGHNA and YSLEER.

The chain links TRBV10-3 to TRBJ1-2, with 7 bases lining up with TRBD1. V shed 3 bases, J shed 7 bases, and the junction held 11 bases outside the gene matches. The V gene's germline CDR1 is ENHRY and CDR2 SYGVKD. This CDR3 region has 15 residues. CDR3 residues: CAISDDRAFTRGYTF. DNA of the CDR3: TGTGCCATCAGTGATGACAGGGCATTCACTCGTGGCTACACCTTC.

The chain combines TRBV6-1 with TRBJ2-7; D unclear. The CDR3 runs 11 residues. CDR1 and CDR2 (germline): MNHNS, SASEGT. With 3 bases removed from V and 3 bases from J, the gap between germline ends came to 3 bases. CDR3 residues: CASSEYYEQYF. Written as DNA, the CDR3 is TGTGCCAGCAGTGAGTACTACGAGCAGTACTTC.

This clone has a handful of counts. This chain uses TRBV14 with TRBJ2-7; D uncertain. V was cut by 5 bases and J by 4 bases, with 6 bases left in between. Per germline, CDR1 SGHDN and CDR2 FVKESK. CDR3 length: 11 amino acids. The CDR3 protein is CASSSGYEQYF. The CDR3 nucleotides read TGTGCCAGCAGCTCCGGGTACGAGCAGTACTTC.

The chain joins TRBV2 to TRBJ1-2; D not resolved. There are 16 residues in the CDR3. CDR1 and CDR2 (germline): SNHLY, FYNNEI. Between the trimmed V and J ends, which lost 5 bases and 7 bases, there was a span of 23 bases. The CDR3 reads CASSTLQLTYDGGYTF. The CDR3 region has the DNA TGTGCCAGCAGTACTCTTCAACTCACCTACGATGGTGGCTACACCTTC.

The chain carries TRBV7-2 and TRBJ1-1, with D perhaps matching TRBD1 (6 bases). V was pared by 7 bases and J by 3 bases, with 15 bases between. Per the germline V gene, CDR1 is SGHTA and CDR2 is FQGNSA. CDR3 length: 14 amino acids. CDR3 coding DNA: TGTGCCAGCACCCAGGGGCTTTGGGACACTGAAGCTTTCTTT. It is translated as CASTQGLWDTEAFF.

The chain carries TRBV30 and TRBJ1-4, with D perhaps TRBD1 (5 bases). The V and J ends lost 4 bases and 5 bases respectively, with 11 bases between them. The CDR3 has 13 residues. CDR1 GTSNPN and CDR2 SVGIG come from the germline V gene (reference sequence). The CDR3 here is CAWKTGVNEKLFF. CDR3 DNA sequence: TGTGCCTGGAAAACAGGAGTGAATGAAAAACTGTTTTTT.

The V call is TRBV27, the J call TRBJ1-4; 7 nucleotides agree with TRBD1. The ends lost 5 bases at V and 5 bases at J; junction bases unmatched: 8. The length of the CDR3 is 15 residues. CDR1 and CDR2 (germline): MNHEY, SMNVEV (reference sequence). CDR3 coding DNA: TGTGCCAGCAGTACTAGGCAGGGGGGAAATGAAAAACTGTTTTTT. Translated: CASSTRQGGNEKLFF. Full variable domain (remainder filled in from reference TRBV27 and TRBJ1-4): EAQVTQNPRYLITVTGKKLTVTCSQNMNHEYMSWYRQDPGLGLRQIYYSMNVEVTDKGDVPEGYKVSRKEKRNFPLILESPSPNQTSLYFCASSTRQGGNEKLFFGSGTQLSVL.

This clone was counted only a few times. V gene TRBV27 combines with J gene TRBJ2-1, with 10 bases identical to TRBD2. The CDR3 totals 15 residues. Germline V gives CDR1 MNHEY, CDR2 SMNVEV (reference sequence). Germline trimming cut 0 bases from V and 7 bases from J; bases unmatched to any gene: 3. The CDR3 nucleotides are TGTGCCAGCAGTTTATCGAGTAGCGGGAGGAATGAGCAGTTCTTC. The encoded protein is CASSLSSSGRNEQFF.

The V and J genes are TRBV11-3 and TRBJ2-2; 9 nucleotides align to TRBD1. Germline CDR1 is SGHNT and CDR2 is YENEEA. J lost 4 bases, V lost 4 bases, and 1 base had no gene match. CDR3 size: 14 residues. In DNA form, the CDR3 reads TGTGCCAGCAGCTCACAGGGGGCCACCGGGGAGCTGTTTTTT. It is translated as CASSSQGATGELFF. The full variable domain, its missing parts supplied by reference TRBV11-3 and TRBJ2-2, is EAGVVQSPRYKIIEKKQPVAFWCNPISGHNTLYWYLQNLGQGPELLIRYENEEAVDDSQLPKDRFSAERLKGVDSTLKIQPAELGDSAVYLCASSSQGATGELFFGEGSRLTVL.

The chain is built from TRBV5-4 and TRBJ1-1, with 8 positions matching TRBD1. Germline CDR1 SGHNT, CDR2 YYREEE (reference sequence). V lost 5 bases to trimming and J lost 6 bases; unmatched junction nucleotides: 9. The CDR3 loop spans 14 amino acids. CDR3 DNA sequence: TGTGCCAGCAGTCTCAGGGGGCCCAACGCTGAAGCTTTCTTT. Its protein product is CASSLRGPNAEAFF.

V usage is TRBV11-2 and J usage is TRBJ2-3; the D gene is possibly TRBD1 (6 bases). The CDR3 loop spans 14 amino acids. Germline CDR1 and CDR2: SGHAT and FQNNGV. Trimming pared 5 bases from V and 3 bases from J, leaving 12 bases between. The CDR3 region has the DNA TGTGCCAGCAGCAACCACAGGGCTACAGATACGCAGTATTTT. Translated, it gives CASSNHRATDTQYF.

The chain combines TRBV7-3 with TRBJ1-1; D gene uncertain. Between the trimmed V and J ends, which lost 4 bases and 0 bases, there was a span of 9 bases. The germline gives CDR1 SGHTA, CDR2 FQGTGA. The CDR3 loop spans 14 amino acids. The DNA for the CDR3 is TGTGCCAGCAGCTCCGGAGTCATGAACACTGAAGCTTTCTTT. This gives the protein CASSSGVMNTEAFF. The whole variable domain, filled in from reference TRBV7-3 and TRBJ1-1, reads GAGVSQTPSNKVTEKGKYVELRCDPISGHTALYWYRQSLGQGPEFLIYFQGTGAADDSGLPNDRFFAVRPEGSVSTLKIQRTERGDSAVYLCASSSGVMNTEAFFGQGTRLTVV.

The genes are TRBV10-3 and TRBJ2-5; 8 nucleotides line up with TRBD2. V lost 0 bases, J lost 4 bases, and 4 bases stayed unmatched. The CDR3 covers 15 residues. Per the germline V gene, CDR1 is ENHRY and CDR2 is SYGVKD. The CDR3 coding sequence is TGTGCCATCAGTGAGTCGTTCGGGGGGGGAGAGACCCAGTACTTC. Translating it yields CAISESFGGGETQYF.

This clone appeared a single time. The chain recombines TRBV29-1 with TRBJ2-1; D is unclear. Germline V gives CDR1 SQVTM, CDR2 ANQGSEA. The CDR3 extends over 11 amino acids. V was pared by 6 bases and J by 5 bases, with 8 bases between. The CDR3 protein is CSVSLNNEQFF. The CDR3 DNA reads TGCAGCGTGTCGCTAAACAATGAGCAGTTCTTC.

In regard to this clone: In the same sample, other DNA sequences code for this CDR3. V is TRBV27 and J is TRBJ2-3; TRBD2 agrees at 7 bases. The CDR3 has 16 amino acids. V shed 5 bases, J shed 0 bases, and the junction held 8 bases outside the gene matches. Germline loops: CDR1 MNHEY, CDR2 SMNVEV (reference sequence). Written as DNA, the CDR3 is TGTGCCAGCAGTCCACAGGCGGGAGCTAGCACAGATACGCAGTATTTT. It is translated as CASSPQAGASTDTQYF.

The J gene is TRBJ1-1, the V gene TRBV7-3; D remains unclear. CDR3 length: 13 amino acids. Per the germline V gene, CDR1 is SGHTA and CDR2 is FQGTGA. Trimming cost V 5 bases and J 1 base, with 8 bases left between them. CDR3 residues: CASSVTTNTEAFF. The DNA for the CDR3 is TGTGCCAGCAGCGTGACAACGAACACTGAAGCTTTCTTT.

This chain connects TRBV11-3 to TRBJ2-7; D perhaps matches TRBD2 (5 bases). Between the trimmed V and J ends, which lost 5 bases and 6 bases, there was a span of 17 bases. Looked up from germline, CDR1 is SGHNT and CDR2 is YENEEA. There are 14 residues in the CDR3. CDR3 coding DNA: TGTGCCAGCAGCGCTGGAGGATCTCTAACCGAGCAGTACTTC. It encodes CASSAGGSLTEQYF.